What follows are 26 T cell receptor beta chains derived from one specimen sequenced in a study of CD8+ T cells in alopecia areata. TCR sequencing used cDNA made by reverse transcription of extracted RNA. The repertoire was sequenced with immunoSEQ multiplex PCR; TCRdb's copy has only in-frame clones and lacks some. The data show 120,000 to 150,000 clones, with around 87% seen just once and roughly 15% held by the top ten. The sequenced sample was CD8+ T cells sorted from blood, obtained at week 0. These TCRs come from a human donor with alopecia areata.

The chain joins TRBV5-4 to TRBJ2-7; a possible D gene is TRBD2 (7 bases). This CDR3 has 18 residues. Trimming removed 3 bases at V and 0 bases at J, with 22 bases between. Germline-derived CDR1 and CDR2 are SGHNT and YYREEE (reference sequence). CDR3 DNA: TGTGCCAGCAGCTCAACCCCCCGGCGGGGGCCCAGCTCCTACGAGCAGTACTTC. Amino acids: CASSSTPRRGPSSYEQYF.

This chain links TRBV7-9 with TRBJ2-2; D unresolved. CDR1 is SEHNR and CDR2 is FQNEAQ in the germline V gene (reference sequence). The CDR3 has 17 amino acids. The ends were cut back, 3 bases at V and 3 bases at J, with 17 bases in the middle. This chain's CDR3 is CASSFKKVMSDTGELFF. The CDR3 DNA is TGTGCCAGCAGCTTTAAGAAGGTGATGTCGGACACCGGGGAGCTGTTTTTT.

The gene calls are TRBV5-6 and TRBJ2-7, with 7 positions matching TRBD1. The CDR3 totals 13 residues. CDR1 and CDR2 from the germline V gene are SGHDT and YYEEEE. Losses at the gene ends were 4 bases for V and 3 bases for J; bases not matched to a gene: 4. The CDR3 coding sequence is TGTGCCAGCAGCGCCGGGACAGTCTACGAGCAGTACTTC. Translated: CASSAGTVYEQYF.

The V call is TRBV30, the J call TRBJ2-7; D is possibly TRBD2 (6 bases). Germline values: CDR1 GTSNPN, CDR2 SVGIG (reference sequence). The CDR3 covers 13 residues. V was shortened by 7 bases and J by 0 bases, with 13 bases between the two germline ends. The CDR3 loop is CAYRDFGSYEQYF. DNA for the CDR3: TGTGCCTACCGGGACTTCGGCTCCTACGAGCAGTACTTC.

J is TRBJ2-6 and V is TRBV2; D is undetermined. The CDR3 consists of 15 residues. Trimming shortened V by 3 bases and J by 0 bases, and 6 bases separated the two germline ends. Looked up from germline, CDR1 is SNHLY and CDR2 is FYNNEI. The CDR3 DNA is TGTGCCAGCAGTGAGGTACGCTCTGGGGCCAACGTCCTGACTTTC. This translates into CASSEVRSGANVLTF. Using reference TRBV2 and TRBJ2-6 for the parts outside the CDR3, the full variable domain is EPEVTQTPSHQVTQMGQEVILRCVPISNHLYFYWYRQILGQKVEFLVSFYNNEISEKSEIFDDQFSVERPDGSNFTLKIRSTKLEDSAMYFCASSEVRSGANVLTFGAGSRLTVL.

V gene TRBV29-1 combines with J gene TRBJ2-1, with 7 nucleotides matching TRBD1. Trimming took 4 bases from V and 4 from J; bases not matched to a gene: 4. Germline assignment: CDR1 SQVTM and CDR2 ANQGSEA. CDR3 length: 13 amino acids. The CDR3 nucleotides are TGCAGCGTTGGAGGGGGCGGGTACAATGAGCAGTTCTTC. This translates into CSVGGGGYNEQFF.

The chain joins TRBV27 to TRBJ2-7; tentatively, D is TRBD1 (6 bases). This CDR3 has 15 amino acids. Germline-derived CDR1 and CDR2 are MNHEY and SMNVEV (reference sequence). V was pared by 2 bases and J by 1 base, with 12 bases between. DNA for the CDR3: TGTGCCAGCAGTTTAACCACGACAGGTTCCTACGAGCAGTACTTC. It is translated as CASSLTTTGSYEQYF.

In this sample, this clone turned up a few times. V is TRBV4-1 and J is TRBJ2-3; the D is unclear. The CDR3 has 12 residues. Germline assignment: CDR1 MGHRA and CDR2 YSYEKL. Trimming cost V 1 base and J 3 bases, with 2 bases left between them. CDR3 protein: CASSQATDTQYF. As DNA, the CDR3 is TGCGCCAGCAGCCAAGCTACAGATACGCAGTATTTT.

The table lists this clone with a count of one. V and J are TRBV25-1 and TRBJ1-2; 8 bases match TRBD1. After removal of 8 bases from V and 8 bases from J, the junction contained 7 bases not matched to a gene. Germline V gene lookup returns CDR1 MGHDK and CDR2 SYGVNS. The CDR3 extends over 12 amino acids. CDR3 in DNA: TGTGCCAGCGAGCGGACAGGGCAGGGCTACACCTTC. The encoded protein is CASERTGQGYTF.

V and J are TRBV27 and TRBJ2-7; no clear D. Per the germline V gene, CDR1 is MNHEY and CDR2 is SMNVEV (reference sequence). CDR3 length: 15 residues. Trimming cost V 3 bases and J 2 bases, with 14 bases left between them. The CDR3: CASSLAGDSPYEQYF. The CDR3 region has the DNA TGTGCCAGCAGTTTGGCAGGCGACTCCCCCTACGAGCAGTACTTC.

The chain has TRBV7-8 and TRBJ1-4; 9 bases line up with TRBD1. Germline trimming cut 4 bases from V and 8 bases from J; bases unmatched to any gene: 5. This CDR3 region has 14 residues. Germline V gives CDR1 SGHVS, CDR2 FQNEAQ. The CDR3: CASSWTGEGEKLFF. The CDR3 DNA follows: TGTGCCAGCAGCTGGACAGGGGAAGGGGAAAAACTGTTTTTT.

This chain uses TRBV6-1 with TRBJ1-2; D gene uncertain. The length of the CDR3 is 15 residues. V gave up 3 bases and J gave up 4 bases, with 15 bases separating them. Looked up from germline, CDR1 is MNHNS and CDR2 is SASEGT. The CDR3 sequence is CASSDGGRTIYGYTF. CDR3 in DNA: TGTGCCAGCAGTGACGGTGGCAGAACGATCTATGGCTACACCTTC.

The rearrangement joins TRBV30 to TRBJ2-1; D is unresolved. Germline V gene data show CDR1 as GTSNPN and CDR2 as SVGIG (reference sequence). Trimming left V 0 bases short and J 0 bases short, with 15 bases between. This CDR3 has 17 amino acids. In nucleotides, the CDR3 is TGTGCCTGGAGTGTAGCTGGTTGGGATGACTCCTACAATGAGCAGTTCTTC. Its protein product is CAWSVAGWDDSYNEQFF.

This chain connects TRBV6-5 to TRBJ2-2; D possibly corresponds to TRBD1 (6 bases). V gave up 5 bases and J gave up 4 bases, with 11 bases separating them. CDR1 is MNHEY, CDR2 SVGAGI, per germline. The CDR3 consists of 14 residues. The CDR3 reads CASSLQGSTGELFF. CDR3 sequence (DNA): TGTGCCAGCAGTCTACAGGGAAGCACCGGGGAGCTGTTTTTT.

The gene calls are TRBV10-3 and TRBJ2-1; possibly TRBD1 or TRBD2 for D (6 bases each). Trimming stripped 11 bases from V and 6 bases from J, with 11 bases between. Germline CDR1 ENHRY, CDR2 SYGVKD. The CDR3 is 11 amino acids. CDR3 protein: CAQGTGNEQFF. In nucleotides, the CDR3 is TGTGCCCAGGGGACTGGCAATGAGCAGTTCTTC.

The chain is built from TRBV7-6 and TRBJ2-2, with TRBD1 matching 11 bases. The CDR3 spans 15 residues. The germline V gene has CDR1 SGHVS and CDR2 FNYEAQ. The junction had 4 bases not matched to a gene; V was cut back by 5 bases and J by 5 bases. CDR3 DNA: TGTGCCAGCAGCCGGACAGGGGGCGAGACCGGGGAGCTGTTTTTT. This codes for CASSRTGGETGELFF.

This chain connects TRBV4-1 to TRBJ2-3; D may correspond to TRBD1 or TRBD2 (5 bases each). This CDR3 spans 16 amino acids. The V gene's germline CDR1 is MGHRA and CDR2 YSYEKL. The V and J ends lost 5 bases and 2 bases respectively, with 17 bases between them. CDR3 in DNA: TGCGCCAGCAGCTCCCGGGACGGAAGGTCCACAGATACGCAGTATTTT. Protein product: CASSSRDGRSTDTQYF.

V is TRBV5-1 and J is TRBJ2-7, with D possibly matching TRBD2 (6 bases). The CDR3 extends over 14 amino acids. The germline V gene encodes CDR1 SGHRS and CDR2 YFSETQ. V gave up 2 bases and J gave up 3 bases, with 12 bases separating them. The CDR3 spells CASSLRTNVYEQYF. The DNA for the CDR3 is TGCGCCAGCAGCTTAAGGACTAACGTCTACGAGCAGTACTTC.

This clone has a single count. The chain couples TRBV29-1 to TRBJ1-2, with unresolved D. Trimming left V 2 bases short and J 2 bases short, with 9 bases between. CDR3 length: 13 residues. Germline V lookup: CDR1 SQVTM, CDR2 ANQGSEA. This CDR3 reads CSVETGTNYGYTF. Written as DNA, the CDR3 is TGCAGCGTTGAAACGGGAACCAACTATGGCTACACCTTC.

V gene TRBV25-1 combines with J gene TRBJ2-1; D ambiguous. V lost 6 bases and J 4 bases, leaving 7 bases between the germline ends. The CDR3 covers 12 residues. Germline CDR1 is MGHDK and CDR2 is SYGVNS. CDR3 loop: CASRLDYNEQFF. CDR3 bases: TGTGCCAGCAGACTGGATTACAATGAGCAGTTCTTC.

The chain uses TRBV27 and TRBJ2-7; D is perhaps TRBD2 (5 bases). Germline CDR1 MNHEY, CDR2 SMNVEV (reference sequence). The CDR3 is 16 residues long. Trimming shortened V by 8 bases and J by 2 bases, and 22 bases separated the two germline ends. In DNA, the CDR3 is TGTGCCAGCCGCTTGTACCCCCCGGACTCAGCCTACGAGCAGTACTTC. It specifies CASRLYPPDSAYEQYF.

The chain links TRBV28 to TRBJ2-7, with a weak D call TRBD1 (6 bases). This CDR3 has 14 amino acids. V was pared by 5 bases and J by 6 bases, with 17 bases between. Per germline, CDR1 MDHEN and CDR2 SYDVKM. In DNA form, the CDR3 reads TGTGCCAGCAGTATTTCCAGGGGAGTAAGCGAGCAGTACTTC. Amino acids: CASSISRGVSEQYF.

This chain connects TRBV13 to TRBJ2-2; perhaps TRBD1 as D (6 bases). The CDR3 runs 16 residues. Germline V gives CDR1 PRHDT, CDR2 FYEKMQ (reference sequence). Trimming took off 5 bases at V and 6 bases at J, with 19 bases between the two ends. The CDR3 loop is CASSRLTGRRAGELFF. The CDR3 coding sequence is TGTGCCAGCAGCAGACTGACAGGAAGAAGGGCCGGGGAGCTGTTTTTT.

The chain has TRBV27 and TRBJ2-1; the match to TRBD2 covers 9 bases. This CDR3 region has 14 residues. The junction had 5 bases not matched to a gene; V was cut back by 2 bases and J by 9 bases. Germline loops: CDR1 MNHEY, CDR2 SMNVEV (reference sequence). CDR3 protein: CASSLAGGPPEQFF. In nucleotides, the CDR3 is TGTGCCAGCAGTTTAGCGGGGGGGCCTCCTGAGCAGTTCTTC.

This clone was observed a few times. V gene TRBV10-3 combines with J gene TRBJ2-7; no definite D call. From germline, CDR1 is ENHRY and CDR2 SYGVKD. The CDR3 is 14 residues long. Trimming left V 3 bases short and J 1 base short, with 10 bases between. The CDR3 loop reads CAISDRNFSYEQYF. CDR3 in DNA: TGTGCCATCAGTGACAGAAATTTTTCCTACGAGCAGTACTTC.

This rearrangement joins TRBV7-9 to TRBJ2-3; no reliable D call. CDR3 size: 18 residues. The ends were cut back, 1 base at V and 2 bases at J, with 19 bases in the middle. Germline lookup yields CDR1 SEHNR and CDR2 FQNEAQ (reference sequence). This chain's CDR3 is CASSLGLQPVPHTDTQYF. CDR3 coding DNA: TGTGCCAGCAGCTTAGGATTACAGCCAGTCCCCCACACAGATACGCAGTATTTT.